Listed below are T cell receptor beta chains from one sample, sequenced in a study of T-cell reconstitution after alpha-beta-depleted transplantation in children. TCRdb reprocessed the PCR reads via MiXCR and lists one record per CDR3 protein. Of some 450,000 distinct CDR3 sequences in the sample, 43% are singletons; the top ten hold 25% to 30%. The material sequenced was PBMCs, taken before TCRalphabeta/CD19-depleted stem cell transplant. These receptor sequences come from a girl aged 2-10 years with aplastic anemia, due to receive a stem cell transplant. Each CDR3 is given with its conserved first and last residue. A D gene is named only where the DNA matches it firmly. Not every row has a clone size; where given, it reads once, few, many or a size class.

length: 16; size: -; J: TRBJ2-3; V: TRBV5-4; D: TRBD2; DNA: TGTGCCAGCAGCTCACCCAAGCGGGGTAGCACAGATACGCAGTATTTT; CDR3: CASSSPKRGSTDTQYF
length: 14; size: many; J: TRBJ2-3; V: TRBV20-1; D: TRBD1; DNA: TGCAGTGCTAGAGTGGGACAGGGCCCAAATACGCAGTATTTT; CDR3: CSARVGQGPNTQYF
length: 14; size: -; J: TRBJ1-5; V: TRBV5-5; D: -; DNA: TGTGCCAGCAGCTTGGAATATAGCAATCAGCCCCAGCATTTT; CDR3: CASSLEYSNQPQHF
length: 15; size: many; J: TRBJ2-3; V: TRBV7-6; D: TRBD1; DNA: TGTGCCAGCAGCTTAGGACAGGGCCTCGCAGATACGCAGTATTTT; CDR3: CASSLGQGLADTQYF
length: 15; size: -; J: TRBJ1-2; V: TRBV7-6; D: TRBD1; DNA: TGTGCCAGCAGCGACTACAGGGGGGCTAACTATGGCTACACCTTC; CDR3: CASSDYRGANYGYTF
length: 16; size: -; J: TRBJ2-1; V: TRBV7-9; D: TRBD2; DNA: TGTGCCAGCAGCCCACGACTAGCGCCTACGTCGGATGAGCAGTTCTTC; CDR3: CASSPRLAPTSDEQFF
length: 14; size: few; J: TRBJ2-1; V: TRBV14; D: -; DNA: TGTGCCAGCACTCCTGCACTCTTCTACAATGAGCAGTTCTTC; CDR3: CASTPALFYNEQFF
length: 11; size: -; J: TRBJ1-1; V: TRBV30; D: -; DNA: TGTGCCTGGAGTGTAGATCTAGAAGCTTTCTTT; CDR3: CAWSVDLEAFF
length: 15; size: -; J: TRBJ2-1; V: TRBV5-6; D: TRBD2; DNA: TGTGCCAGCAGCTCTCTAGCGGGAGGGAGCAATGAGCAGTTCTTC; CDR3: CASSSLAGGSNEQFF
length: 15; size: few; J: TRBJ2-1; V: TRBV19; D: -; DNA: TGTGCCAGTAGTATTTTACCGTTCCCCTACAATGAGCAGTTCTTC; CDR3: CASSILPFPYNEQFF